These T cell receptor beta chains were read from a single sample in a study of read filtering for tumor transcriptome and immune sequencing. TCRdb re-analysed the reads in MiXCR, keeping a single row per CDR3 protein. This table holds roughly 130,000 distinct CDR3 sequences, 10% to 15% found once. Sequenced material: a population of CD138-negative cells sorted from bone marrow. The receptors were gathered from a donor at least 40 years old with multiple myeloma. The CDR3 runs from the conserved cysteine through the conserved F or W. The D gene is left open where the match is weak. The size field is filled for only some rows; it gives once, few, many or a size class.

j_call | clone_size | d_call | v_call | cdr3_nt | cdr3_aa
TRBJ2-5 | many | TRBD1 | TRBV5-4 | TGTGCCAGCAGCTTGGCTGAGGACAGGAGTGTCAAGACCCAGTACTTC | CASSLAEDRSVKTQYF
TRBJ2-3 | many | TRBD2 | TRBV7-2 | TGTGCCACCTCCGGAGATAGCGGGAGGGCTGGAGATACGCAGTATTTT | CATSGDSGRAGDTQYF
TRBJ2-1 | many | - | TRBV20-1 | TGCAGTGCTAGTAACCCGGGGGCCTACAATGAGCAGTTCTTC | CSASNPGAYNEQFF
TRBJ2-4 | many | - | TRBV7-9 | TGTGCCAGCAGCCCAACGACCAATGGCATTCAGTACTTC | CASSPTTNGIQYF
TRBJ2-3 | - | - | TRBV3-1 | TGTGCCAGCGCGGCGGCGGGCACAGATACGCAGTATTTT | CASAAAGTDTQYF
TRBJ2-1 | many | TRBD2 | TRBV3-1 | TGTGCCAGCAGCCGGGGACTAGCGGGAGTGGTTGAGCAGTTCTTC | CASSRGLAGVVEQFF
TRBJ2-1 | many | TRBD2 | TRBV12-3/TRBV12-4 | TGTGCCAGCAGTCCGACTAGCGGGGGTAACTTCGAGCAGTTCTTC | CASSPTSGGNFEQFF
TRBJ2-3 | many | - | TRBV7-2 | TGTGCCAGCAGCCCTTTAAGCACAGATACGCAGTATTTT | CASSPLSTDTQYF
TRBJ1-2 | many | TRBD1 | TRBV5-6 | TGTGCCAGCAGCTCCTTAGACAGGGGGTACGATGGCTACACCTTC | CASSSLDRGYDGYTF
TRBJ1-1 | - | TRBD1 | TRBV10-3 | TGTGCCATCAGTGAGTGGACAGGGGAGAGGGGGAACACTAAAGCTTCCTTT | CAISEWTGERGNTKASF
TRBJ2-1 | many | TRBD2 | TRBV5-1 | TGTGCCAGCAGCTTAGCTAGCGGGAGCTCCTACAATGAGCAGTTCTTC | CASSLASGSSYNEQFF
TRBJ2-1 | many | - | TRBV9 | TGTGCCAGCAGCCCCCGACTGGTCGCTGAGCAGTTCTTC | CASSPRLVAEQFF
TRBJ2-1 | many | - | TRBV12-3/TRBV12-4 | TGTGCCAGCAGTTTAGAAGGGGGAATCGGATACAATGAGCAGTTCTTC | CASSLEGGIGYNEQFF
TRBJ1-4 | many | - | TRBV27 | TGTGCCAGCAGTTTAGGATCCAGGGTTGAAAAACTGTTTTTT | CASSLGSRVEKLFF
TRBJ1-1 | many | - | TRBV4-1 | TGCGCCAGCAGCCATCCCTCGAGGCGGGTTTTTGGTGCTTTCTTT | CASSHPSRRVFGAFF
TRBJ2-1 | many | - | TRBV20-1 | TGCAGTGCTAGAGATATTGTGGGGTCCGATGAGCAGTTCTTC | CSARDIVGSDEQFF
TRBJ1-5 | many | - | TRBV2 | TGTGCCAGTGGGGTCGGGAACGATCAGCCCCAGCATTTT | CASGVGNDQPQHF
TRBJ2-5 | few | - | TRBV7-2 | TGTGCCAGCAGCTTAGCTGGAGGACAAGGGGAGACCCAGTACTTC | CASSLAGGQGETQYF
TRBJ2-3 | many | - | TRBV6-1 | TGTGCCAGCAGTGAAACCACAGATACGCAGTATTTT | CASSETTDTQYF
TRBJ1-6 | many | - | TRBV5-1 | TGCGCCAGCAGCTTGGAGACCCCTAAGTTTTCACCCCTCCACTTT | CASSLETPKFSPLHF
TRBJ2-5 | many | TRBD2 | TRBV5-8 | TGTGCCAGCAGCTTGGGGCGGGGGGGCCGGTACCAAGAGACCCAGTACTTC | CASSLGRGGRYQETQYF
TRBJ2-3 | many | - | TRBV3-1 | TGTGCCAGCAGCCACCCGAGGGGAGCCACAGATACGCAGTATTTT | CASSHPRGATDTQYF
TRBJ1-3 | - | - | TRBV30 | TGTGCCTGGAGTCCCTCCAGCCCTGGAAACACCATATATTTT | CAWSPSSPGNTIYF
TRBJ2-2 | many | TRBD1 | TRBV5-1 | TGCGCCAGCAGCGGGACAGGATCGAACACCGGGGAGCTGTTTTTT | CASSGTGSNTGELFF
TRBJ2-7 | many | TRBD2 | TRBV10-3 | TGTGCCATCCGGGGGGGAACCTACGAGCAGTACTTC | CAIRGGTYEQYF
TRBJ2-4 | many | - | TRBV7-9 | TGTGCCGGCAGCTTAGCCGGGGCTCAGAACATTCAGTACTTC | CAGSLAGAQNIQYF
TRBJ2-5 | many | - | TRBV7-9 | TGTGCCAGCAGCTCAGATACCGGGTCCCTAGGGACCCAGTACTTC | CASSSDTGSLGTQYF
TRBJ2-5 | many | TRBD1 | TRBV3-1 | TGTGCCAGCAGCCCACCTCCCGACAGGGGGGTCTTTCAAGAGACCCAGTACTTC | CASSPPPDRGVFQETQYF
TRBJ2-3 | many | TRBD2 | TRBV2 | TGTGCCAGCAGTGTGCCTAGCGGGAGACGTACGCAGTATTTT | CASSVPSGRRTQYF
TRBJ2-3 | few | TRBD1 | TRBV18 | TGTGCCAGCTCACCGGAGACAGGGGGCCTGACAGATACGCAGTATTTT | CASSPETGGLTDTQYF
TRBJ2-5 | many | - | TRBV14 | TGTGCCAGCAGCCCGGGACCCCGGAGTTTCGAGACCCAGTACTTC | CASSPGPRSFETQYF
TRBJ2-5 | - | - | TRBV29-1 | TGCAGAGCTCCAAGCTTGAGGAGGGAGACCCAGTACTTC | CRAPSLRRETQYF
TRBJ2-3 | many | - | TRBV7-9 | TGTGCCAGCAGCTCTGATCGGGGCAGCACAGATACGCAGTATTTT | CASSSDRGSTDTQYF
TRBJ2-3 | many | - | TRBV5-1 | TGCGCCAGCAGAACGGAGTCGGATACGCAGTATTTT | CASRTESDTQYF
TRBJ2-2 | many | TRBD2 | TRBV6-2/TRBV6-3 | TGTGCCAGCAGTACTCGTATGGGACTAGCGGGGCGTGGCACCGGGGAGCTGTTTTTT | CASSTRMGLAGRGTGELFF
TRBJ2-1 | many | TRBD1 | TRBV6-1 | TGTGCCAGCGTAGGGGAGGGACAGGGGTCCGGCAATGAGCAGTTCTTC | CASVGEGQGSGNEQFF
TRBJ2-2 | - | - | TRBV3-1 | TGTGCCAGCAGCTTGGGACTGAGGTCCGGGGAGCTGTTTTTT | CASSLGLRSGELFF
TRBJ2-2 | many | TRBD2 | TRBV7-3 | TGTGCCAGCAGCGAATCCACTAGCGGTCCCACCGGGGAGCTGTTTTTT | CASSESTSGPTGELFF
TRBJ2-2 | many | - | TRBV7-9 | TGTGCCAGCAGCCAGGGACAACACAGCGGGGAGCTGTTTTTT | CASSQGQHSGELFF
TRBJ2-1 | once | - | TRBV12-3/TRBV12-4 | TGTGCCAGCAGTTCCCGGTACAGGGTTCAGAATGAGCAGTTGTTC | CASSSRYRVQNEQLF
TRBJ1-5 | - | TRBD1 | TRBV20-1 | TGCAGTGCTCTGCGGACAGGGGGAAATCAGCCCCAGCATTTT | CSALRTGGNQPQHF